This passage covers 32 T cell receptor beta chains from one sample sequenced in a study of PD-1 blockade in classical Hodgkin lymphoma. Sequencing was performed with immunoSEQ multiplex PCR; in TCRdb, only in-frame clones are kept and a portion is missing. The sample gives about 41,000 clones, 70% to 90% of which show up once; about 5.9% is in the top ten. All patients relapsed after autologous stem cell transplantation, and brentuximab vedotin exposure varied. Specimen: peripheral blood mononuclear cells (PBMCs), collected before the second cycle of nivolumab. These receptor sequences come from a human donor with classical Hodgkin lymphoma.

J is TRBJ2-7 and V is TRBV5-1; D gene uncertain. V lost 4 bases and J 2 bases, leaving 4 bases between the germline ends. The CDR3 runs to 11 residues. The germline V gene has CDR1 SGHRS and CDR2 YFSETQ. CDR3 sequence reads: CASSRAYEQYF. DNA of the CDR3: TGCGCCAGCAGCCGCGCCTACGAGCAGTACTTC.

This clone was seen once. This chain links TRBV19 with TRBJ2-5; perhaps D is TRBD1 or TRBD2 (5 bases each). V lost 2 bases to trimming and J lost 5 bases, with 9 bases between them. From germline, CDR1 is LNHDA and CDR2 SQIVND (reference sequence). The CDR3 covers 13 residues. CDR3 in amino acids: CASSIFGAETQYF. In DNA, the CDR3 is TGTGCCAGTAGTATATTCGGGGCCGAGACCCAGTACTTC.

V is TRBV7-8 and J is TRBJ2-4; TRBD1 agrees at 9 bases. This CDR3 has 15 residues. Germline values: CDR1 SGHVS, CDR2 FQNEAQ. V lost 4 bases to trimming and J lost 7 bases; unmatched junction nucleotides: 8. For the CDR3, the DNA is TGTGCCAGCAGCTCAAACCGGGACAGGGCGAACATTCAGTACTTC. This encodes CASSSNRDRANIQYF.

This clone was observed a handful of times. The rearrangement joins TRBV6-1 to TRBJ2-7, with D unresolved. In germline, CDR1 is MNHNS, CDR2 SASEGT. V was trimmed by 1 base and J by 0 bases, leaving 4 bases between them. There are 13 residues in the CDR3. The CDR3 here is CASSEGFSYEQYF. The CDR3 coding sequence is TGTGCCAGCAGTGAAGGGTTCTCCTACGAGCAGTACTTC.

The chain carries TRBV29-1 and TRBJ1-2; 10 bases are shared with TRBD1. Germline assignment: CDR1 SQVTM and CDR2 ANQGSEA. The CDR3 contains 17 residues. V lost 2 bases, J lost 5 bases, and 14 bases stayed unmatched. CDR3 in DNA: TGCAGCGTTGAACCGTTGGGGACAGGGGCCCTGGGGTATGGCTACACCTTC. It specifies CSVEPLGTGALGYGYTF.

This sequence joins TRBV5-4 and TRBJ1-2; 7 bases align to TRBD1. With V trimmed by 4 bases and J by 3 bases, 3 bases remained unmatched. The CDR3 contains 13 residues. CDR1 and CDR2 (germline): SGHNT, YYREEE (reference sequence). CDR3 protein: CASSPGQDYGYTF. The DNA of the CDR3 is TGTGCCAGCAGCCCCGGACAGGACTATGGCTACACCTTC.

V is TRBV2 and J is TRBJ1-4; D unclear. This CDR3 is built from 14 residues. The V end was cut by 7 bases, the J end by 7 bases, with 16 bases between. The V gene's germline CDR1 is SNHLY and CDR2 FYNNEI. CDR3 nucleotide sequence: TGTGCCAGCAAGAGCAGGCTGGAAGGTGAAAAACTGTTTTTT. Its translation is CASKSRLEGEKLFF.

This sequence joins TRBV19 and TRBJ2-7, with 7 positions matching TRBD2. V lost 1 base to trimming and J lost 5 bases; unmatched junction nucleotides: 8. Germline CDR1 LNHDA, CDR2 SQIVND (reference sequence). This CDR3 contains 15 residues. CDR3 loop: CASSIAAREANEQYF. The CDR3 DNA follows: TGTGCCAGTAGTATAGCTGCACGGGAGGCTAACGAGCAGTACTTC.

The rearrangement joins TRBV5-8 to TRBJ1-1; D is unclear. The CDR3 extends over 16 amino acids. The V end was cut by 0 bases, the J end by 1 base, with 13 bases between. Germline CDR1 is SGHTS and CDR2 is YDEGEE. The CDR3 loop is CASSLVSLPGNTEAFF. The CDR3 DNA reads TGTGCCAGCAGCTTGGTCTCACTCCCGGGGAACACTGAAGCTTTCTTT.

This chain connects TRBV27 to TRBJ1-2; a weak D match, TRBD1 (5 bases). Germline CDR1 is MNHEY and CDR2 is SMNVEV (reference sequence). The CDR3 sequence is 14 residues long. Trimming removed 0 bases from V and 4 bases from J, with 9 bases in between. The CDR3, as DNA: TGTGCCAGCAGTTTATCTCAGGGTGCCTATGGCTACACCTTC. Translating it yields CASSLSQGAYGYTF.

The chain's CDR3 is CASSQEPRDRGQIYEQYF. CDR3 sequence (DNA): TGCGCCAGCAGCCAAGAACCCCGGGACAGGGGGCAGATCTACGAGCAGTACTTC. The chain combines TRBV4-1 with TRBJ2-7; 12 nucleotides align to TRBD1. The CDR3 is 18 residues long. V lost 0 bases and J lost 3; bases outside the gene matches: 9. CDR1 and CDR2 from the germline V gene are MGHRA and YSYEKL.

This clone was counted once. The chain uses TRBV9 and TRBJ1-1; no reliable D call. Trimming stripped 10 bases from V and 4 bases from J, with 11 bases between. This CDR3 spans 11 amino acids. CDR1 is SGDLS and CDR2 is YYNGEE in the germline V gene. The CDR3 is CASGWGTEAFF. The CDR3 DNA is TGTGCCTCCGGTTGGGGCACTGAAGCTTTCTTT.

This chain uses TRBV5-8 with TRBJ1-2; the D gene is possibly TRBD1 (5 bases). The germline V gene has CDR1 SGHTS and CDR2 YDEGEE. This CDR3 contains 11 residues. V was cut by 2 bases and J by 14 bases, with 13 bases left in between. The chain's CDR3 is CASSLVGVETF. In DNA form, the CDR3 reads TGTGCCAGCAGCTTAGTAGGGGTGGAAACCTTC.

The V and J genes are TRBV18 and TRBJ2-2, with D tentatively TRBD1 (5 bases). The CDR3 has 16 residues. V dropped 2 bases and J dropped 3 bases, with 13 bases sitting between them. The germline CDR1 and CDR2 sequences are KGHSH and LQKENI. The CDR3 loop reads CASSPIYRLDTGELFF. The CDR3 bases are TGTGCCAGCTCACCAATCTACAGGTTGGACACCGGGGAGCTGTTTTTT.

The DNA for the CDR3 is TGTGCCAGCACCCTTTCGGACAGGGTTAGCACAGATACGCAGTATTTT. Translation gives CASTLSDRVSTDTQYF. The chain employs TRBV21-1 and TRBJ2-3; TRBD1, as called in the table, went unchecked against the DNA. TRBV21-1 is shown as a pseudogene. This CDR3 comprises 16 residues.

V and J are TRBV4-1 and TRBJ2-5; either TRBD1 or TRBD2 may supply D (5 bases each). CDR3 length equals 14 residues. Trimming left V 0 bases short and J 3 bases short, with 8 bases between. Germline CDR1 MGHRA, CDR2 YSYEKL. The CDR3 loop is CASSQEWGKETQYF. Written as DNA, the CDR3 is TGCGCCAGCAGCCAAGAATGGGGGAAAGAGACCCAGTACTTC.

The genes are TRBV11-2 and TRBJ1-4, with D uncertain. Germline V gives CDR1 SGHAT, CDR2 FQNNGV. The CDR3 spans 16 residues. The V end lost 1 base, the J end lost 0 bases, and 9 bases lay between the germline ends. The CDR3 reads CASSLVLRATNEKLFF. CDR3 nucleotide sequence: TGTGCCAGCAGCTTAGTTCTTCGAGCAACTAATGAAAAACTGTTTTTT.

The V gene is TRBV11-2, the J gene TRBJ2-1, with 14 bases aligning to TRBD2. This CDR3 spans 17 amino acids. Germline V gives CDR1 SGHAT, CDR2 FQNNGV. Trimming removed 5 bases from V and 3 bases from J; junction bases left unmatched: 6. In nucleotides, the CDR3 is TGTGCCAGCAGCCGGGGGACTAGCGGGGGAGACTACAATGAGCAGTTCTTC. It specifies CASSRGTSGGDYNEQFF.

This rearrangement joins TRBV5-1 to TRBJ2-1, with TRBD2 matching over 11 bases. Trimming at V came to 4 bases and at J to 3 bases, leaving 3 bases not matched to a gene. This CDR3 comprises 15 residues. CDR1 is SGHRS, CDR2 YFSETQ, per germline. The CDR3 spells CASSPGTSGYNEQFF. DNA for the CDR3: TGCGCCAGCAGCCCTGGGACTAGCGGCTACAATGAGCAGTTCTTC.

V and J are TRBV4-2 and TRBJ2-7, with 11 positions matching TRBD2. Trimming removed 3 bases from V and 3 bases from J; junction bases left unmatched: 10. This CDR3 contains 17 residues. CDR1 and CDR2 from the germline V gene are LGHNA and YNFKEQ. CDR3: CASSQGTGTSGFYEQYF. The CDR3, as DNA: TGTGCCAGCAGCCAGGGTACCGGGACTAGCGGATTCTACGAGCAGTACTTC.

The chain has TRBV2 and TRBJ1-1; the D is unclear. CDR1 is SNHLY and CDR2 is FYNNEI in the germline V gene. The CDR3 contains 11 residues. V was cut by 6 bases and J by 10 bases, with 12 bases left in between. The CDR3 loop reads CASSVLLGAFF. As DNA, the CDR3 is TGTGCCAGCAGCGTACTCCTGGGAGCTTTCTTT.

The CDR3 coding sequence is TGTGCCAGCAGCGTTGGCGGCTTCACCGGGGAGCTGTTTTTT. Its protein is CASSVGGFTGELFF. The chain employs TRBV9 and TRBJ2-2; D is unclear. Trimming pared 2 bases from V and 4 bases from J, leaving 9 bases between. Looked up from germline, CDR1 is SGDLS and CDR2 is YYNGEE. This CDR3 is built from 14 residues.

The chain uses TRBV5-6 and TRBJ2-5; 8 positions agree with TRBD2. The CDR3 is 18 residues long. Germline CDR1 and CDR2: SGHDT and YYEEEE. V shed 0 bases and J 2 bases; nucleotides not matched to a gene: 12. CDR3 amino acids: CASSLVLAGTPGQETQYF. The CDR3 bases are TGTGCCAGCAGCTTGGTATTAGCGGGGACACCGGGGCAAGAGACCCAGTACTTC.

The chain couples TRBV5-1 to TRBJ2-5; the D gene is possibly TRBD2 (5 bases). CDR1 SGHRS and CDR2 YFSETQ come from the germline V gene. The V gene lost 3 bases and the J gene lost 10 bases, with 10 bases spanning the gap. The CDR3 has 11 residues. The CDR3 region is CASSSRVVQYF. CDR3 nucleotides: TGCGCCAGCAGCTCGCGGGTGGTCCAGTACTTC.

The chain links TRBV6-4 to TRBJ1-5, with TRBD1 matching over 8 bases. The germline V gene encodes CDR1 MRHNA and CDR2 SNTAGT. This CDR3 contains 17 residues. V shed 2 bases, J shed 9 bases, and the junction held 15 bases outside the gene matches. This chain's CDR3 is CASSDTLGWDRPWPQHF. The CDR3 DNA sequence: TGTGCCAGCAGTGACACCTTAGGTTGGGACAGGCCCTGGCCCCAGCATTTT.

The chain couples TRBV2 to TRBJ2-7, with a possible D match to TRBD1 (5 bases). Trimming removed 5 bases from V and 4 bases from J, with 9 bases in between. The CDR3 has 12 residues. Germline values: CDR1 SNHLY, CDR2 FYNNEI. CDR3 in amino acids: CASSPQGYEQYF. The CDR3 DNA follows: TGTGCCAGCAGTCCCCAGGGATACGAGCAGTACTTC.

The rearrangement uses TRBV18 and TRBJ2-6; TRBD1 matches at 8 bases. The V segment lost 3 bases and the J segment 0 bases; nucleotides outside the gene matches: 10. The germline V gene encodes CDR1 KGHSH and CDR2 LQKENI. This CDR3 region has 19 residues. The DNA of the CDR3 is TGTGCCAGCTCACCTCCCTGGACAGGGTTGGGCTCTGGGGCCAACGTCCTGACTTTC. This sequence encodes CASSPPWTGLGSGANVLTF.

This clone was seen just once. The CDR3 region is CASSVAAGPYEQYF. In DNA, the CDR3 is TGTGCCAGCAGCGTAGCGGCAGGACCCTACGAGCAGTACTTC. The chain links TRBV9 to TRBJ2-7; D not resolved. The CDR3 contains 14 residues. Germline CDR1 SGDLS, CDR2 YYNGEE. V shed 0 bases and J shed 2 bases, with 9 bases lying between them.

The V call is TRBV5-1, the J call TRBJ2-2; perhaps D is TRBD1 or TRBD2 (5 bases each). Trimming stripped 2 bases from V and 2 bases from J, with 13 bases between. CDR3 length: 16 amino acids. The germline V gene encodes CDR1 SGHRS and CDR2 YFSETQ. This chain's CDR3 is CASSLNPGRNTGELFF. In nucleotides, the CDR3 is TGCGCCAGCAGCTTAAACCCAGGGAGAAACACCGGGGAGCTGTTTTTT.

The sample holds one count of this clone. The chain employs TRBV29-1 and TRBJ2-7; D is possibly TRBD1 or TRBD2 (5 bases each). The CDR3 is 16 amino acids. Germline values: CDR1 SQVTM, CDR2 ANQGSEA. V lost 4 bases and J lost 3, with 22 bases in between. CDR3 sequence (DNA): TGCAGCGTTGTCGGTCAGATTTTGGGGGTTAACTACGAGCAGTACTTC. Translation: CSVVGQILGVNYEQYF.

The chain is built from TRBV6-5 and TRBJ2-3, with D uncertain. Trimming stripped 4 bases from V and 3 bases from J, with 14 bases between. Germline V lookup: CDR1 MNHEY, CDR2 SVGAGI. CDR3 length: 15 residues. CDR3 protein: CASSFDGRGTDTQYF. The CDR3 DNA follows: TGTGCCAGCAGTTTCGACGGCCGAGGTACAGATACGCAGTATTTT.

This sequence joins TRBV19 and TRBJ1-4; D gene uncertain. Per the germline V gene, CDR1 is LNHDA and CDR2 is SQIVND (reference sequence). The CDR3 is 12 residues long. V gave up 10 bases and J gave up 11 bases, with 17 bases separating them. The CDR3 region is CATLDFPGKLFF. The CDR3 region has the DNA TGTGCCACCTTGGACTTCCCGGGGAAACTGTTTTTT.